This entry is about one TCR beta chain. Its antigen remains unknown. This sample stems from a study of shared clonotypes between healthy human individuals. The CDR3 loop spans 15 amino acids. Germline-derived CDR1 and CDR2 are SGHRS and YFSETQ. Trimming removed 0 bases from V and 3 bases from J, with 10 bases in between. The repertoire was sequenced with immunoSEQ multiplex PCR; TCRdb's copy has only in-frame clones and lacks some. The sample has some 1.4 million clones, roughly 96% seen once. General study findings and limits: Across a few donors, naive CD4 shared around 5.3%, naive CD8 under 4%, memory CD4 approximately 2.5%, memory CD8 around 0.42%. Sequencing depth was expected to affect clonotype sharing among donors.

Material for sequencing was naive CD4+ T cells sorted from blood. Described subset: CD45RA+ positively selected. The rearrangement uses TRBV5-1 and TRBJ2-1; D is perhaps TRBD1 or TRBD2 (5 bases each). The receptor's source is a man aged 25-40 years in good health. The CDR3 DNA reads TGCGCCAGCAGCTTGGACGGGACCCTCTACAATGAGCAGTTCTTC. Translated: CASSLDGTLYNEQFF.